The 20 T cell receptor beta chains below come from one sample, sequenced in a study of T cell repertoires in cytomegalovirus infection. Their target antigens are unknown. One entry per CDR3 protein, called by TCRdb with MiXCR from the reads. The sample includes hundreds of thousands of distinct CDR3 sequences, less than 35% of them seen just once. Sequenced material: cultured CD8+ T cells from PBMCs, taken from culture after CMV antigen stimulation. These receptors were taken from a human donor in good health (CMV status not recorded). Some clones in this sample may be carry-over from other donors' samples.

The rearrangement links TRBV14 to TRBJ2-1; 7 bases align to TRBD2. V trimming: 3 bases; J trimming: 5 bases; junction bases outside the gene matches: 7. CDR1 and CDR2 (germline): SGHDN, FVKESK. The CDR3 contains 15 residues. CDR3 DNA sequence: TGTGCCAGCAGCCACCTACGGGGGGTCGACAATGAGCAGTTCTTC. Protein product: CASSHLRGVDNEQFF.

Only a few counts were recorded for this clonotype. The chain combines TRBV28 with TRBJ1-1; D is unclear. V was cut by 1 base and J by 6 bases, with 12 bases left in between. Germline CDR1 is MDHEN and CDR2 is SYDVKM. The CDR3 loop spans 14 amino acids. The CDR3 protein is CASSLYEGNAEAFF. The CDR3 nucleotides are TGTGCCAGCAGTTTATACGAGGGTAACGCTGAAGCTTTCTTT.

The genes are TRBV27 and TRBJ1-2; 7 positions match TRBD1. The V gene end was trimmed by 5 bases and the J gene end by 6 bases; junction bases not matched to a gene: 9. The V gene's germline CDR1 is MNHEY and CDR2 SMNVEV (reference sequence). The CDR3 runs to 14 residues. CDR3 nucleotides: TGTGCCAGCAGTCATCGGACAGGATTGGATGGCTACACCTTC. Amino acids: CASSHRTGLDGYTF.

This clonotype was seen a few times. The genes are TRBV7-6 and TRBJ2-7; 7 nucleotides align to TRBD2. J gave up 3 bases and V 5 bases, and 4 bases lay outside the gene matches. Looked up from germline, CDR1 is SGHVS and CDR2 is FNYEAQ. CDR3 length: 13 amino acids. The CDR3 nucleotides are TGTGCCAGCAGCGGGGGGGGTGGCTACGAGCAGTACTTC. Residues: CASSGGGGYEQYF.

This clonotype showed up just a few times. The chain joins TRBV19 to TRBJ1-1; D call uncertain. With 5 bases removed from V and 3 bases from J, the gap between germline ends came to 22 bases. The CDR3 sequence is 17 residues long. CDR1 and CDR2 from the germline V gene are LNHDA and SQIVND (reference sequence). The CDR3 DNA follows: TGTGCCAGTAGTTCGAGGACCGACGAACTAGCGGACACTGAAGCTTTCTTT. As protein: CASSSRTDELADTEAFF. Together with reference TRBV19 and TRBJ1-1, the CDR3 gives the full variable domain: DGGITQSPKYLFRKEGQNVTLSCEQNLNHDAMYWYRQDPGQGLRLIYYSQIVNDFQKGDIAEGYSVSREKKESFPLTVTSAQKNPTAFYLCASSSRTDELADTEAFFGQGTRLTVV.

J is TRBJ1-2 and V is TRBV9; weak D call: TRBD1 (5 bases). Germline V lookup: CDR1 SGDLS, CDR2 YYNGEE. V lost 0 bases and J lost 0, with 9 bases in between. The CDR3 contains 15 residues. CDR3 DNA: TGTGCCAGCAGCGTAGCTGGGGGAGCTAACTATGGCTACACCTTC. Amino acids: CASSVAGGANYGYTF.

The sample holds a few counts of this clonotype. This chain links TRBV7-9 with TRBJ1-2; tentatively, D is TRBD1 (6 bases). CDR1 is SEHNR, CDR2 FQNEAQ, per germline (reference sequence). Trimming cost V 5 bases and J 2 bases, with 27 bases left between them. The CDR3 is 19 amino acids. The CDR3 here is CASSHGSGAHPSINYGYTF. The DNA for the CDR3 is TGTGCCAGCAGCCACGGTTCAGGGGCCCATCCTTCAATAAACTATGGCTACACCTTC.

In DNA, the CDR3 is TGTGCCAGCAGCTTACTTGGCGGGGGGCGTCGTGTAGATACGCAGTATTTT. Translated: CASSLLGGGRRVDTQYF. The chain couples TRBV7-6 to TRBJ2-3; 8 nucleotides line up with TRBD2. With V trimmed by 2 bases and J by 5 bases, 12 bases remained unmatched. CDR1 SGHVS and CDR2 FNYEAQ come from the germline V gene. This CDR3 comprises 17 residues.

This chain uses TRBV9 with TRBJ2-3; 11 positions agree with TRBD2. Germline V gives CDR1 SGDLS, CDR2 YYNGEE. CDR3 length: 16 amino acids. V was pared by 2 bases and J by 6 bases, with 8 bases of the junction left unmatched. The CDR3 coding sequence is TGTGCCAGCAGCGTCATAGCGGGGGGGGAGATGGATACGCAGTATTTT. Translation: CASSVIAGGEMDTQYF.

The V call is TRBV7-8, the J call TRBJ2-7; 8 bases match TRBD1. The CDR3 covers 16 residues. V trimming: 4 bases; J trimming: 3 bases; junction bases outside the gene matches: 11. Germline CDR1 reads SGHVS; CDR2 reads FQNEAQ. The CDR3 DNA is TGTGCCAGCAGCTCTCCTGGGACAGGTGAGAGCTACGAGCAGTACGTC. Protein sequence: CASSSPGTGESYEQYV.

J is TRBJ1-2 and V is TRBV6-2 or TRBV6-3; possibly TRBD1 for D (5 bases). Trimming took off 11 bases at V and 5 bases at J, with 12 bases between the two ends. CDR3 size: 11 residues. From germline, CDR1 is MNHEY and CDR2 SVGEGT. CDR3 in DNA: TGTGCCTCCTCCGGGACTTATGGCTACACCTTC. It encodes CASSGTYGYTF.

This chain connects TRBV5-5 to TRBJ1-2, with TRBD1 matching 8 bases. V lost 0 bases and J lost 7; bases outside the gene matches: 8. This CDR3 is built from 15 residues. The germline gives CDR1 SGHKS, CDR2 YYEKEE (reference sequence). CDR3 in amino acids: CASSLEVGRGLGYTF. For the CDR3, the DNA is TGTGCCAGCAGCTTGGAAGTTGGCAGGGGGCTTGGCTACACCTTC.

This clonotype was recorded a few times. The rearrangement joins TRBV27 to TRBJ2-1; 7 nucleotides line up with TRBD2. The CDR3 runs 14 residues. Trimming removed 4 bases from V and 7 bases from J; junction bases left unmatched: 7. Germline values: CDR1 MNHEY, CDR2 SMNVEV (reference sequence). Here the CDR3 reads CASSSGLELNEQFF. In DNA, the CDR3 is TGTGCCAGCAGTTCCGGACTAGAGTTAAATGAGCAGTTCTTC.

Worth noting for this clonotype: This could be a read error, since a much larger clone is one nucleotide away. The chain joins TRBV7-6 to TRBJ1-4, with TRBD1 as a possible D gene (5 bases). From germline, CDR1 is SGHVS and CDR2 FNYEAQ. The CDR3 runs 17 residues. V was pared by 1 base and J by 5 bases, with 17 bases between. The chain's CDR3 is CASSLEHLGVLNEKLFF. The CDR3 nucleotides read TGTGCCAGCAGCTTAGAACATCTGGGGGTCCTCAATGAAAAACTGTTTTTT.

This clonotype was seen ten or more times. The chain carries TRBV7-6 and TRBJ2-3, with 8 bases lining up with TRBD1. This CDR3 has 13 residues. The trim removed 4 bases at V and 5 bases at J, leaving 2 bases unmatched. The V gene's germline CDR1 is SGHVS and CDR2 FNYEAQ. The chain's CDR3 is CASSYTGGDTQYF. The CDR3 DNA follows: TGTGCCAGCAGCTACACAGGGGGAGATACGCAGTATTTT.

This clonotype showed up just a few times. V usage is TRBV12-3 or TRBV12-4 and J usage is TRBJ1-2; D is uncertain. Trimming removed 3 bases at V and 2 bases at J, with 16 bases between. The CDR3 spans 16 residues. DNA for the CDR3: TGTGCCAGCAGTTTCCAAACGTCAGATCTCAACTATGGCTACACCTTC. It translates to CASSFQTSDLNYGYTF.

The gene calls are TRBV27 and TRBJ2-1; D gene unclear. Per the germline V gene, CDR1 is MNHEY and CDR2 is SMNVEV (reference sequence). CDR3 length: 12 residues. V was clipped by 10 bases and J by 7 bases, with 14 bases between them. The CDR3 spells CATSGGFNEQFF. Written as DNA, the CDR3 is TGTGCCACCTCAGGTGGGTTTAATGAGCAGTTCTTC.

The V and J genes are TRBV12-3 or TRBV12-4 and TRBJ2-4; TRBD1 is a possible D gene (6 bases). This CDR3 region has 13 residues. Between the trimmed V and J ends, which lost 6 bases and 8 bases, there was a span of 14 bases. In DNA form, the CDR3 reads TGTGCCAGCAGCTTCGTGGGGGCGTACATTCAGTACTTC. It is translated as CASSFVGAYIQYF.

This clonotype was observed a handful of times. The gene calls are TRBV4-3 and TRBJ1-1; possible D gene TRBD1, 5 bases. Germline V gene sequence: CDR1 LGHNA, CDR2 YSLEER. V was clipped by 0 bases and J by 2 bases, with 13 bases between them. The CDR3 sequence is 16 residues long. For the CDR3, the DNA is TGCGCCAGCAGCCAAGATGGAAAATGGGGCAACACTGAAGCTTTCTTT. This codes for CASSQDGKWGNTEAFF.

This chain connects TRBV6-4 to TRBJ2-1; 7 bases line up with TRBD1. CDR1 is MRHNA and CDR2 is SNTAGT in the germline V gene. The CDR3 loop spans 16 amino acids. V gave up 3 bases and J gave up 0 bases; unmatched junction bases: 5. CDR3 sequence: CASSETGRSSYNEQFF. The CDR3 DNA sequence: TGTGCCAGCAGTGAGACAGGGCGAAGCTCCTACAATGAGCAGTTCTTC.